This T cell receptor (beta chain) was recorded in a study of T cells after yellow fever vaccination. Study-wide results and limits: Post-booster repertoires contained most primary-vaccination clones again (about 95% CD4, roughly 91% CD8).

CDR3 size: 16 residues. V dropped 0 bases and J dropped 3 bases, with 16 bases sitting between them. From germline, CDR1 is SGHRS and CDR2 YFSETQ. TCRdb re-called the 5' RACE reads with MiXCR, one entry per CDR3 protein. This table has about 210,000 distinct CDR3 sequences, approximately 3.3% appearing once. This clonotype showed up just a few times. Its antigen remains unidentified. The source material was CD4+ T cells sorted from PBMCs, sampled 10 days after the yellow fever booster vaccination. The chain has TRBV5-1 and TRBJ2-7, with a tentative D call TRBD1 (5 bases). The receptor was derived from a young man who received the YFV17D yellow fever vaccine. DNA of the CDR3: TGCGCCAGCAGCTTGGGTCCGTCCAGGGTAAACTACGAGCAGTACGTC. Residues: CASSLGPSRVNYEQYV.